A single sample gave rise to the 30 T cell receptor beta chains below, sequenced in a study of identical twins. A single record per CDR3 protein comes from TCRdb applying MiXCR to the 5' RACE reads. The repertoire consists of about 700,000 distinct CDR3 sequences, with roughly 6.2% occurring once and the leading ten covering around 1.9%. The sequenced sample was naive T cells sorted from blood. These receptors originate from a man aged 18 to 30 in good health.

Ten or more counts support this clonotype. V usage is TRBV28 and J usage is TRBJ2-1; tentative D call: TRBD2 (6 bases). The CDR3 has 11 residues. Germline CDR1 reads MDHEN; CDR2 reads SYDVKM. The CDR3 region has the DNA TGTGCGTTGACGGGAGACAATGAGCAGTTCTTC. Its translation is CALTGDNEQFF.

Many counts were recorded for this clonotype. The CDR3 protein is CASSLTPRAGELFF. In nucleotides, the CDR3 is TGTGCCAGCAGCTTAACTCCCAGGGCCGGGGAGCTGTTTTTT. The J gene is TRBJ2-2, the V gene TRBV7-3; weak D call: TRBD1 (5 bases). Trimming pared 0 bases from V and 6 bases from J, leaving 8 bases between. Germline CDR1 and CDR2: SGHTA and FQGTGA. CDR3 length: 14 residues.

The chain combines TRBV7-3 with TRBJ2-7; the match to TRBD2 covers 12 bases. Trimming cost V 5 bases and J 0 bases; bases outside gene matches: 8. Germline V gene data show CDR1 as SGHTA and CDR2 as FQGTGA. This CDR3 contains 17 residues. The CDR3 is CASSLRPTSGSSYEQYF. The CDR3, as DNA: TGTGCCAGCAGCCTACGCCCGACTAGCGGGAGCTCCTACGAGCAGTACTTC.

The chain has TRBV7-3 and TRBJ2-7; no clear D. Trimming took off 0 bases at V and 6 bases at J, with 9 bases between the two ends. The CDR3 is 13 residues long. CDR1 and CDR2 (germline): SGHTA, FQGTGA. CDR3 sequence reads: CASSLTTVGEQYF. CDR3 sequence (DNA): TGTGCCAGCAGCTTAACGACCGTAGGCGAGCAGTACTTC.

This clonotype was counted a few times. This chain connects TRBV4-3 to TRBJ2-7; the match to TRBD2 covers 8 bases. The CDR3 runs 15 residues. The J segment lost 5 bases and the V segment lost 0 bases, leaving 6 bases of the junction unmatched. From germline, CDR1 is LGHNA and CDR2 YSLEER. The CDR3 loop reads CASSQEVGRADEQYF. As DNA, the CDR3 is TGCGCCAGCAGCCAAGAAGTCGGGAGGGCCGACGAGCAGTACTTC.

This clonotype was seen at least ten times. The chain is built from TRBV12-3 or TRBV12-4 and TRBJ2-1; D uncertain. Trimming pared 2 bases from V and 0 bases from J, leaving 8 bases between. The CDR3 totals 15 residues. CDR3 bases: TGTGCCAGCAGTTTATTTCCCCCCTCCTACAATGAGCAGTTCTTC. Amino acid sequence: CASSLFPPSYNEQFF.

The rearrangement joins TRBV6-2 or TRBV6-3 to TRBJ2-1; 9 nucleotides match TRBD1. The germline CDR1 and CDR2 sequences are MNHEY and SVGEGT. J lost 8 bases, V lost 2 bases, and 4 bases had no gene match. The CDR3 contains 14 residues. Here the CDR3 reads CASSYPGQGDEQFF. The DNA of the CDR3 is TGTGCCAGCAGTTACCCGGGACAGGGTGATGAGCAGTTCTTC.

CDR3: CASSLEGGRASTQYF. For the CDR3, the DNA is TGCGCCAGCAGCTTGGAAGGCGGGAGGGCCTCCACGCAGTATTTT. The gene calls are TRBV5-1 and TRBJ2-3; 9 positions agree with TRBD2. Trimming removed 0 bases from V and 9 bases from J; junction bases left unmatched: 8. CDR3 length equals 15 residues. Germline CDR1 reads SGHRS; CDR2 reads YFSETQ. Looking up the rest from reference TRBV5-1 and TRBJ2-3 gives the full variable domain: KAGVTQTPRYLIKTRGQQVTLSCSPISGHRSVSWYQQTPGQGLQFLFEYFSETQRNKGNFPGRFSGRQFSNSRSEMNVSTLELGDSALYLCASSLEGGRASTQYFGPGTRLTVL.

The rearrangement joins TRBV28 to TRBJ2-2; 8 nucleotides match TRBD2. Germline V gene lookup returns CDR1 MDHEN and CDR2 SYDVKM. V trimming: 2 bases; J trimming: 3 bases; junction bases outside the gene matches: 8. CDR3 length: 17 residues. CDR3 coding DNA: TGTGCCAGCAGTTTAGCCCTCGGAGCGGGAGACACCGGGGAGCTGTTTTTT. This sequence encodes CASSLALGAGDTGELFF.

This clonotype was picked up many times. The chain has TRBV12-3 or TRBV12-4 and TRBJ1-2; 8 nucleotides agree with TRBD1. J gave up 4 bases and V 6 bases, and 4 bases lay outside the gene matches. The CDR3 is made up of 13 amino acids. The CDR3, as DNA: TGTGCCAGCAGGGGGACAGGAATCTATGGCTACACCTTC. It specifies CASRGTGIYGYTF.

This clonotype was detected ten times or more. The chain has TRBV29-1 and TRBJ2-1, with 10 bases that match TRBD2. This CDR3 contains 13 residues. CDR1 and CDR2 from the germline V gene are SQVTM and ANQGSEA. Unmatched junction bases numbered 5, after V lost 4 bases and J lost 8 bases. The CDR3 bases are TGCAGCGTTGGCCCTAGCGGGAGCGATGAGCAGTTCTTC. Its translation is CSVGPSGSDEQFF.

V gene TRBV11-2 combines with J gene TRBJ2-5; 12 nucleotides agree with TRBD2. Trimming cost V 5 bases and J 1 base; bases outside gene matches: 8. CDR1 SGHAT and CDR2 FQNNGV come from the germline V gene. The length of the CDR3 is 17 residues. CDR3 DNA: TGTGCCAGCAGCGTAAAGGCACTAGCGGGAGGCCAAGAGACCCAGTACTTC. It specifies CASSVKALAGGQETQYF.

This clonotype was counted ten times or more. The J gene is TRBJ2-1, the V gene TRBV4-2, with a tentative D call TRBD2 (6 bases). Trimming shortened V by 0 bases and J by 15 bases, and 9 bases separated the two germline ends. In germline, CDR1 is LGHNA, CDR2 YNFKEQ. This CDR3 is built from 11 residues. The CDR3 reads CASSQDGTPFF. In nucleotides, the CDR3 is TGTGCCAGCAGCCAAGATGGGACTCCGTTCTTC.

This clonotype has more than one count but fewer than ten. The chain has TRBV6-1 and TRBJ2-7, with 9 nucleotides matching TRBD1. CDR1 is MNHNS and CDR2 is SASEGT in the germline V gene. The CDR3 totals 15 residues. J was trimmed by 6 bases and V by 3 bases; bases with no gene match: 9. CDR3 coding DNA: TGTGCCAGCAGTGAGCTCCCGACAGGGGGAAGCGAGCAGTACGTC. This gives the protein CASSELPTGGSEQYV.

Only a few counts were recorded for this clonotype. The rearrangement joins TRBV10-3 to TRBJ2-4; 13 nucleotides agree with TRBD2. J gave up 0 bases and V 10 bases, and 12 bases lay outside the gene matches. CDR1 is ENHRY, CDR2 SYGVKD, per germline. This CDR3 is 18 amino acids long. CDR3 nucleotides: TGTGCCAGCTCCGTACTAGCGGGAGGGGGGGTAGCCAAAAACATTCAGTACTTC. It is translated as CASSVLAGGGVAKNIQYF.

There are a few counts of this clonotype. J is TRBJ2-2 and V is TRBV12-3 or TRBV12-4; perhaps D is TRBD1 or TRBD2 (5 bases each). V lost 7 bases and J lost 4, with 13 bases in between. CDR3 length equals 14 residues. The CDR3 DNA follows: TGTGCCAGCACCCGGGACCGATCCACCGGGGAGCTGTTTTTT. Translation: CASTRDRSTGELFF.

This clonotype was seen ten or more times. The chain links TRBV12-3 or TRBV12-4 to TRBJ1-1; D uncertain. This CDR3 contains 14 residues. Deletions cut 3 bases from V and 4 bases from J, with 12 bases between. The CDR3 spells CASSFRLSSTEAFF. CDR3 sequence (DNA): TGTGCCAGCAGTTTCCGTCTGTCGAGCACTGAAGCTTTCTTT.

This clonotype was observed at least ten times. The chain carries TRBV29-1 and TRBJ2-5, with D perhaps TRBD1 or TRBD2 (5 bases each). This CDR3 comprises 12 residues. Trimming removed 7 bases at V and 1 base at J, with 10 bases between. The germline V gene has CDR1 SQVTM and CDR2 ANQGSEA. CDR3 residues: CSEGRLQETQYF. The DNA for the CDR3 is TGCAGCGAGGGACGGCTCCAAGAGACCCAGTACTTC.

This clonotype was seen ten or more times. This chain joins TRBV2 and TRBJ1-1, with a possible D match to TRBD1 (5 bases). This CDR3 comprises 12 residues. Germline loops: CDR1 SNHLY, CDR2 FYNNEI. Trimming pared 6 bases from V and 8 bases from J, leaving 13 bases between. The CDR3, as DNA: TGTGCCAGCAGCGTCACCAGGGAGGAAGCTTTCTTT. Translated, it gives CASSVTREEAFF. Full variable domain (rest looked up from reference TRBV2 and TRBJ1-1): EPEVTQTPSHQVTQMGQEVILRCVPISNHLYFYWYRQILGQKVEFLVSFYNNEISEKSEIFDDQFSVERPDGSNFTLKIRSTKLEDSAMYFCASSVTREEAFFGQGTRLTVV.

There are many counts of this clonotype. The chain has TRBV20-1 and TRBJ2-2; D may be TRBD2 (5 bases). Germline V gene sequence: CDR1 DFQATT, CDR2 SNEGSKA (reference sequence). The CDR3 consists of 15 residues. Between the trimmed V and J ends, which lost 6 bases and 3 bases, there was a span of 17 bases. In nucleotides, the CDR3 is TGCAGTGCCCACCGAGTGGGAGCGGACACCGGGGAGCTGTTTTTT. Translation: CSAHRVGADTGELFF.

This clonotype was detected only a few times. The DNA of the CDR3 is TGTGCCAGCAGTACCAGGACTAGCGGGACCTACGAGCAGTACGTC. This translates into CASSTRTSGTYEQYV. The chain joins TRBV27 to TRBJ2-7; 12 nucleotides agree with TRBD2. V was pared by 5 bases and J by 2 bases, with 4 bases of the junction left unmatched. The CDR3 consists of 15 residues. Germline V CDR1 and CDR2: MNHEY, SMNVEV (reference sequence).

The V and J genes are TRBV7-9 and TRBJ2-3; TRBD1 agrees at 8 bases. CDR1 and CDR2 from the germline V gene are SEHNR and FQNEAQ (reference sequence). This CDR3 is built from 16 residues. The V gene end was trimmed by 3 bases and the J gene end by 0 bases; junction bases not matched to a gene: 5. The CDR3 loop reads CASSFGQGPSTDTQYF. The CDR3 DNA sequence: TGTGCCAGCAGCTTCGGACAGGGCCCTAGCACAGATACGCAGTATTTT. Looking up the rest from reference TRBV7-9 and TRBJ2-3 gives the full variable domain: DTGVSQNPRHKITKRGQNVTFRCDPISEHNRLYWYRQTLGQGPEFLTYFQNEAQLEKSRLLSDRFSAERPKGSFSTLEIQRTEQGDSAMYLCASSFGQGPSTDTQYFGPGTRLTVL.

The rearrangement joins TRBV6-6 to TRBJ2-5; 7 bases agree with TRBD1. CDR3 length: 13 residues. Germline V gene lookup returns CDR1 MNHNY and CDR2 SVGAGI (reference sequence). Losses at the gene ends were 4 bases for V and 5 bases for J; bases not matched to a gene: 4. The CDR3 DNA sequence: TGTGCCAGCAGTTCGACAGGGAATGAGACCCAGTACTTC. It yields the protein CASSSTGNETQYF.

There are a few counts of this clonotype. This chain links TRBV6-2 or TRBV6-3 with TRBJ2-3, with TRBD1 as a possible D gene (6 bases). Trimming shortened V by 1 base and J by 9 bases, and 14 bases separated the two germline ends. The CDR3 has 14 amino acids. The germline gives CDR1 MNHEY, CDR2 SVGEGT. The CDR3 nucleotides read TGTGCCAGCAGTTACTGTGAACAGGGATGCACGCAGTATTTT. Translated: CASSYCEQGCTQYF.

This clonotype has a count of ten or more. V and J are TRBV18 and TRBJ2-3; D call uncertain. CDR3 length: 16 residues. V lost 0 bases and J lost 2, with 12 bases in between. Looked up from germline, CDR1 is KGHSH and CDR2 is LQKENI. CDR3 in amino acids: CASSPPLPSTTDTQYF. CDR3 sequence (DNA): TGTGCCAGCTCACCACCGCTACCTTCTACCACAGATACGCAGTATTTT.

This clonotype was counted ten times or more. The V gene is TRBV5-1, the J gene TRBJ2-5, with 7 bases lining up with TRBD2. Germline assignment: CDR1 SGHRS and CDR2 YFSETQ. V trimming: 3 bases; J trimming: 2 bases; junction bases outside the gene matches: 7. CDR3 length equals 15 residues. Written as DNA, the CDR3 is TGCGCCAGCAGCTCGCCGGGGGGAATACAAGAGACCCAGTACTTC. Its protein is CASSSPGGIQETQYF.

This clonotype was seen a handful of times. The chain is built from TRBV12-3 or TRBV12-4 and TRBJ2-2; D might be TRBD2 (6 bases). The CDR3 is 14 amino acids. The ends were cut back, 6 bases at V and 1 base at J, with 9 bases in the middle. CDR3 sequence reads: CASRKEGNTGELFF. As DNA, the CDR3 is TGTGCCAGCAGGAAGGAGGGGAACACCGGGGAGCTGTTTTTT.

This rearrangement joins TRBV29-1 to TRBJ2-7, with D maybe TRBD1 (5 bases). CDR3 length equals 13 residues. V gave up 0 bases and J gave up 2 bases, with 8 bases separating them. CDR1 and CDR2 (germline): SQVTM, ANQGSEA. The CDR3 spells CSVEEDMTYEQYF. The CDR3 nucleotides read TGCAGCGTTGAAGAGGACATGACCTACGAGCAGTACTTC.

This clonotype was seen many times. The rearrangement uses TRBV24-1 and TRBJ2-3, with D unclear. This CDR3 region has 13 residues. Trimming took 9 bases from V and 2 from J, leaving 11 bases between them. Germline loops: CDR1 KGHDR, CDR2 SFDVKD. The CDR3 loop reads CATAEGYTDTQYF. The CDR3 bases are TGTGCCACCGCAGAAGGGTACACAGATACGCAGTATTTT.

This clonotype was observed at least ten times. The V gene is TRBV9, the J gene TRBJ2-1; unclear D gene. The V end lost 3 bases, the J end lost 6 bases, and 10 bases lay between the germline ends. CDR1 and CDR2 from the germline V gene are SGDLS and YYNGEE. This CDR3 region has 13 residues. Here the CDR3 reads CASSGASPNEQFF. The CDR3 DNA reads TGTGCCAGCAGCGGGGCTTCACCCAATGAGCAGTTCTTC.